The following is a T cell receptor (beta chain) sequence with its context. The data derive from a study of blood T cell repertoires in COVID-19. Germline loops: CDR1 SGHNT, CDR2 YYREEE (reference sequence). CDR3 length: 15 amino acids. The J segment lost 4 bases and the V segment lost 4 bases, leaving 9 bases of the junction unmatched. Measured with immunoSEQ multiplex PCR; TCRdb has only the in-frame clones, and not every one. This sample carries some 130,000 clones, around four fifths of them seen once, and the ten largest clones take 6%. Material: PBMCs or T cells enriched from blood (not recorded which). The chain combines TRBV5-4 with TRBJ1-2; 8 bases line up with TRBD1. This TCR was recovered from a woman between 45 and 65 years old who had recovered from COVID-19. In nucleotides, the CDR3 is TGTGCCAGCAGCCTCCAGGACAGGGCTAGCTATGGCTACACCTTC. Translating gives CASSLQDRASYGYTF.